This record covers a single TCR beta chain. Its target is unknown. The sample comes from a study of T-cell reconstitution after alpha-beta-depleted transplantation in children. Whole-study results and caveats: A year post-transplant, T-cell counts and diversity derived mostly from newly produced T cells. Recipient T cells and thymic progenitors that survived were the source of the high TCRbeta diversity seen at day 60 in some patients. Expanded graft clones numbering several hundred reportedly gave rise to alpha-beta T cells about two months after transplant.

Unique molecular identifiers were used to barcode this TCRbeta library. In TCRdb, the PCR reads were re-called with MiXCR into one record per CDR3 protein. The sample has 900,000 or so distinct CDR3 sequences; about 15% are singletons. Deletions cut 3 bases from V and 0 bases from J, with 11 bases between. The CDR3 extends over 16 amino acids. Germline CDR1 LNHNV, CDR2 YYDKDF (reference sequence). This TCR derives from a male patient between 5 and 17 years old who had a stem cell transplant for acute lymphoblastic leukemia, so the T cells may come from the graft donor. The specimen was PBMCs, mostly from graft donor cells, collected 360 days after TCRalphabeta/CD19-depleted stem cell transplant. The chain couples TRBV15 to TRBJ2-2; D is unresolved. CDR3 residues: CATSSPKNTNTGELFF. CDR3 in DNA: TGTGCCACCAGCAGCCCCAAGAACACGAACACCGGGGAGCTGTTTTTT.